The 23 T cell receptor beta chains presented below share a single source sample, sequenced in a study of blood T cell repertoires in COVID-19. Profiling relied on immunoSEQ multiplex PCR, and the TCRdb table lists in-frame clones only, not all of them. The data hold tens of thousands of clones, with around 90% observed a single time. Sequencing used peripheral blood. The receptor source for this set is a man in his 70s with acute or convalescent COVID-19.

CDR3 region: CASSRDREGGEKLFF. In DNA form, the CDR3 reads TGCGCCAGCAGCCGTGACAGGGAAGGAGGCGAAAAACTGTTTTTT. The chain employs TRBV5-1 and TRBJ1-4; the match to TRBD1 covers 7 bases. The CDR3 totals 15 residues. Germline trimming cut 4 bases from V and 8 bases from J; bases unmatched to any gene: 11. In germline, CDR1 is SGHRS, CDR2 YFSETQ. Looking up the rest from reference TRBV5-1 and TRBJ1-4 gives the full variable domain: KAGVTQTPRYLIKTRGQQVTLSCSPISGHRSVSWYQQTPGQGLQFLFEYFSETQRNKGNFPGRFSGRQFSNSRSEMNVSTLELGDSALYLCASSRDREGGEKLFFGSGTQLSVL.

This chain uses TRBV19 with TRBJ1-3; 7 bases are a match to TRBD1. Germline assignment: CDR1 LNHDA and CDR2 SQIVND (reference sequence). The V and J ends lost 5 bases and 1 base, in that order; junction bases with no gene match: 8. The CDR3 consists of 16 residues. The CDR3 reads CASSSLTQGSGNTIYF. For the CDR3, the DNA is TGTGCCAGTAGTTCTCTGACACAGGGGTCTGGAAACACCATATATTTT. Variable domain in full (rest from reference TRBV19 and TRBJ1-3): DGGITQSPKYLFRKEGQNVTLSCEQNLNHDAMYWYRQDPGQGLRLIYYSQIVNDFQKGDIAEGYSVSREKKESFPLTVTSAQKNPTAFYLCASSSLTQGSGNTIYFGEGSWLTVV.

CDR3 region: CASRWRNGADIQYF. The CDR3 DNA follows: TGTGCCAGTAGGTGGCGGAACGGTGCGGACATTCAGTACTTC. The genes are TRBV19 and TRBJ2-4, with no clear D. The CDR3 contains 14 residues. Trimming took 6 bases from V and 8 from J, leaving 17 bases between them. Germline V gene sequence: CDR1 LNHDA, CDR2 SQIVND (reference sequence).

The chain recombines TRBV4-1 with TRBJ2-7; 7 nucleotides align to TRBD1. V was clipped by 0 bases and J by 6 bases; unmatched bases: 8. The CDR3 consists of 15 residues. CDR1 is MGHRA and CDR2 is YSYEKL in the germline V gene. This chain's CDR3 is CASSQDDRDPGEQYF. The CDR3 region has the DNA TGCGCCAGCAGCCAAGACGACAGGGACCCCGGCGAGCAGTACTTC.

This chain uses TRBV5-1 with TRBJ1-1, with TRBD1 identical over 10 bases. The CDR3 consists of 15 residues. J was trimmed by 1 base and V by 3 bases; bases with no gene match: 3. Germline V lookup: CDR1 SGHRS, CDR2 YFSETQ. The CDR3 nucleotides are TGCGCCAGCAGCTCCCGGACAGGGGGGAACACTGAAGCTTTCTTT. It is translated as CASSSRTGGNTEAFF.

The CDR3 region is CASSPTSATYEQYF. The DNA for the CDR3 is TGCGCCAGCAGCCCGACTAGCGCTACCTACGAGCAGTACTTC. The rearrangement links TRBV5-1 to TRBJ2-7, with 8 positions matching TRBD2. From germline, CDR1 is SGHRS and CDR2 YFSETQ. CDR3 length equals 14 residues. The V and J ends lost 4 bases and 2 bases, in that order; junction bases with no gene match: 5.

The chain has TRBV9 and TRBJ2-1, with 8 bases aligning to TRBD2. The CDR3 loop spans 16 amino acids. Germline values: CDR1 SGDLS, CDR2 YYNGEE. V lost 4 bases, J lost 2 bases, and 8 bases stayed unmatched. The CDR3 reads CASSPAGRGTYNEQFF. The CDR3 region has the DNA TGTGCCAGCAGCCCCGCCGGGAGGGGGACCTACAATGAGCAGTTCTTC.

The rearrangement joins TRBV30 to TRBJ1-1; D not certain. Trimming pared 4 bases from V and 10 bases from J, leaving 10 bases between. Per germline, CDR1 GTSNPN and CDR2 SVGIG (reference sequence). The CDR3 sequence is 10 residues long. The CDR3 bases are TGTGCCTGGACCCGGATAGCAGCTTTCTTT. Translation gives CAWTRIAAFF.

The CDR3 region is CASGSLRSNQPQHF. The CDR3 region has the DNA TGTGCTAGTGGTTCCCTCCGGAGCAATCAGCCCCAGCATTTT. V usage is TRBV12-5 and J usage is TRBJ1-5; the D is unclear. The CDR3 loop spans 14 amino acids. The ends were cut back, 4 bases at V and 1 base at J, with 8 bases in the middle. Germline values: CDR1 LGHNT, CDR2 FRNRAP.

The chain uses TRBV7-6 and TRBJ1-1; tentative D call: TRBD1 (6 bases). CDR3 length equals 15 residues. CDR1 is SGHVS and CDR2 is FNYEAQ in the germline V gene. Deletions cut 1 base from V and 2 bases from J, with 11 bases between. The CDR3, as DNA: TGTGCCAGCAGCTTAGGGGGGGGCGGAAACACTGAAGCTTTCTTT. It specifies CASSLGGGGNTEAFF.

This rearrangement joins TRBV5-3 to TRBJ1-1; 9 bases agree with TRBD1. TRBV5-3 is an ORF, and what it does is uncertain. Germline trimming cut 4 bases from V and 1 base from J; bases unmatched to any gene: 8. This CDR3 is 16 amino acids long. CDR3 sequence reads: CARSTMGQGSNTEAFF. DNA for the CDR3: TGTGCCAGAAGCACCATGGGACAGGGATCGAACACTGAAGCTTTCTTT.

This clone has more than one count but fewer than ten. The chain uses TRBV5-1 and TRBJ2-3, with D possibly matching TRBD1 (6 bases). The CDR3 consists of 15 residues. Germline values: CDR1 SGHRS, CDR2 YFSETQ. Deletions cut 2 bases from V and 0 bases from J, with 10 bases between. The DNA of the CDR3 is TGCGCCAGCAGCTTCCGAACAGGGAGCACAGATACGCAGTATTTT. Its protein is CASSFRTGSTDTQYF.

This clone was picked up one time. This chain links TRBV5-1 with TRBJ2-1; TRBD2 might be the D (6 bases). The germline gives CDR1 SGHRS, CDR2 YFSETQ. V was pared by 4 bases and J by 2 bases, with 22 bases between. This CDR3 is 18 amino acids long. The CDR3 loop is CASSPRRGSTGPYNEQFF. CDR3 DNA: TGCGCCAGCAGCCCCCGCCGGGGGAGTACTGGGCCCTACAATGAGCAGTTCTTC.

The chain employs TRBV4-1 and TRBJ2-1, with TRBD2 matching over 10 bases. Germline V lookup: CDR1 MGHRA, CDR2 YSYEKL. CDR3 length: 14 amino acids. Trimming cost V 4 bases and J 3 bases; bases outside gene matches: 0. CDR3 protein: CASSLAGGYNEQFF. DNA of the CDR3: TGCGCCAGCAGCCTAGCGGGGGGCTACAATGAGCAGTTCTTC.

The rearrangement joins TRBV20-1 to TRBJ1-2; possibly TRBD1 for D (5 bases). V lost 3 bases to trimming and J lost 0 bases, with 14 bases between them. The CDR3 sequence is 15 residues long. Per the germline V gene, CDR1 is DFQATT and CDR2 is SNEGSKA (reference sequence). The CDR3 nucleotides are TGCAGTGCTAGTTCCTCCAGGGCAGCTAACTATGGCTACACCTTC. It specifies CSASSSRAANYGYTF.

The chain recombines TRBV5-4 with TRBJ2-5; unclear D gene. Trimming removed 0 bases at V and 2 bases at J, with 11 bases between. The CDR3 is 15 amino acids. The germline gives CDR1 SGHNT, CDR2 YYREEE (reference sequence). CDR3 loop: CASSLALKSQETQYF. DNA of the CDR3: TGTGCCAGCAGCTTGGCCTTGAAGAGTCAAGAGACCCAGTACTTC.

The gene calls are TRBV29-1 and TRBJ1-5; unclear D gene. CDR3 length equals 13 residues. The V and J ends lost 6 bases and 6 bases respectively, with 15 bases between them. The V gene's germline CDR1 is SQVTM and CDR2 ANQGSEA. The chain's CDR3 is CSVSPLVGQPQHF. The CDR3 DNA sequence: TGCAGCGTGAGCCCCCTCGTTGGTCAGCCCCAGCATTTT.

The chain carries TRBV4-1 and TRBJ2-1; D possibly corresponds to TRBD2 (5 bases). The CDR3 sequence is 14 residues long. Germline loops: CDR1 MGHRA, CDR2 YSYEKL. The germline V and J ends were trimmed by 1 base and 3 bases, with 7 bases remaining between them. Here the CDR3 reads CASSQAGIYNEQFF. The CDR3 DNA follows: TGCGCCAGCAGCCAAGCGGGAATCTACAATGAGCAGTTCTTC.

Comments on this clone: Additional DNA sequences in this sample encode the identical CDR3. This chain joins TRBV5-1 and TRBJ2-5; D gene unclear. V was shortened by 0 bases and J by 5 bases, with 8 bases between the two germline ends. CDR1 and CDR2 (germline): SGHRS, YFSETQ. The CDR3 is 13 amino acids. The CDR3 region has the DNA TGCGCCAGCAGCTTGGCGGGTGTGGAGACCCAGTACTTC. This codes for CASSLAGVETQYF.

This clone was picked up a small number of times. V and J are TRBV30 and TRBJ2-2, with D perhaps matching TRBD2 (5 bases). Germline CDR1 and CDR2: GTSNPN and SVGIG (reference sequence). The CDR3 runs to 13 residues. V was pared by 7 bases and J by 1 base, with 10 bases between. The CDR3 protein is CASDGKNTGELFF. DNA for the CDR3: TGTGCCTCTGACGGGAAGAACACCGGGGAGCTGTTTTTT.

The chain uses TRBV27 and TRBJ2-6; no clear D. The CDR3 spans 15 residues. Germline V gives CDR1 MNHEY, CDR2 SMNVEV (reference sequence). V dropped 0 bases and J dropped 5 bases, with 8 bases sitting between them. CDR3 nucleotides: TGTGCCAGCAGTTTATCGACAAATAGGGCCAACGTCCTGACTTTC. Its protein product is CASSLSTNRANVLTF.

This clone has only one observation. The chain has TRBV6-1 and TRBJ1-1, with D possibly matching TRBD1 (6 bases). V was cut by 2 bases and J by 0 bases, with 16 bases left in between. The length of the CDR3 is 17 residues. CDR1 and CDR2 (germline): MNHNS, SASEGT. Here the CDR3 reads CASSENLSRGVNTEAFF. The CDR3 DNA is TGTGCCAGCAGTGAAAATCTATCCAGGGGAGTGAACACTGAAGCTTTCTTT.

In its sample, this clone was seen a few times. The chain joins TRBV19 to TRBJ1-6; 7 positions match TRBD1. V was clipped by 8 bases and J by 6 bases; unmatched bases: 4. The CDR3 totals 13 residues. The germline V gene has CDR1 LNHDA and CDR2 SQIVND (reference sequence). The CDR3 DNA reads TGTGCCAGTTCGGGACAGATTAATTCACCCCTCCACTTT. The encoded protein is CASSGQINSPLHF.